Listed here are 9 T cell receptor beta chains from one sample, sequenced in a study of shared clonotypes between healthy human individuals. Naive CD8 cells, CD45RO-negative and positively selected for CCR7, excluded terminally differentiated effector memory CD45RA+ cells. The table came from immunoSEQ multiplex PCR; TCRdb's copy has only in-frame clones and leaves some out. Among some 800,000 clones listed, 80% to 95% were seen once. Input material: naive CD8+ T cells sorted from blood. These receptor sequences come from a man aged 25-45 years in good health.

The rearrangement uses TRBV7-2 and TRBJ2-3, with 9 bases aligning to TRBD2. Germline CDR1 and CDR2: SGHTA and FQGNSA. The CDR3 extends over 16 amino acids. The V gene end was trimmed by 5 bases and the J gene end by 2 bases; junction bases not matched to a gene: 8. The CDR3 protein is CASSQRLAEITDTQYF. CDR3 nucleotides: TGTGCCAGCAGCCAGAGACTAGCGGAAATCACAGATACGCAGTATTTT.

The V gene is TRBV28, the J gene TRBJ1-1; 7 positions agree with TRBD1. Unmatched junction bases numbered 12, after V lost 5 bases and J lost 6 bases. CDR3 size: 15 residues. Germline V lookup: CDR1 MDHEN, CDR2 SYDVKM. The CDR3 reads CASSNPRGANAEAFF. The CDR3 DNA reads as TGTGCCAGCAGTAATCCCAGGGGGGCCAACGCTGAAGCTTTCTTT.

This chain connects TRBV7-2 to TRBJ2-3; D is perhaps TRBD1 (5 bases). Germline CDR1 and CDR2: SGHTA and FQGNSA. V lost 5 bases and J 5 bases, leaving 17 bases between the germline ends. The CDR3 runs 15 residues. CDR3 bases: TGTGCCAGCAGCCCTTTCGAAAGGGGTGTAGATACGCAGTATTTT. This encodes CASSPFERGVDTQYF.

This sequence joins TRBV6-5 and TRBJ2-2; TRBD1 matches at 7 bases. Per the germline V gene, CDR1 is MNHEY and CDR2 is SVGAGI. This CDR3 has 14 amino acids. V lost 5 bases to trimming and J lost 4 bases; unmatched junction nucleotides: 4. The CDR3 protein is CASSVGGFTGELFF. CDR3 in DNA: TGTGCCAGCAGTGTAGGGGGCTTCACCGGGGAGCTGTTTTTT.

For the CDR3, the DNA is TGTGCCAGCAGTTTATCGACACCCCGAAACAATGAGCAGTTCTTC. This sequence encodes CASSLSTPRNNEQFF. The chain couples TRBV27 to TRBJ2-1; D not certain. The germline V and J ends were trimmed by 0 bases and 5 bases, with 11 bases remaining between them. Germline CDR1 is MNHEY and CDR2 is SMNVEV (reference sequence). CDR3 length: 15 residues.

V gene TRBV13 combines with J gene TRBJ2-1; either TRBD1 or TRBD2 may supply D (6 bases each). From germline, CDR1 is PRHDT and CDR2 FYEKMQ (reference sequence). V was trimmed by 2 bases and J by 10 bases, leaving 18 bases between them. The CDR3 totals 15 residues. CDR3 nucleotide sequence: TGTGCCAGCAGCTTAAGCCTAGCCGGGGGCAGGGAGCAGTTCTTC. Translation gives CASSLSLAGGREQFF.

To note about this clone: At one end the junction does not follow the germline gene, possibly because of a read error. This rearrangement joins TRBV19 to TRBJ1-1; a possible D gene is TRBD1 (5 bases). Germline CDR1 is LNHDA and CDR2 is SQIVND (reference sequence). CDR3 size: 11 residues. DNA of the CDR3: TGTGCCAGTAGTATCCCGCCTGCGACAGTCTTT. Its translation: CASSIPPATVF.

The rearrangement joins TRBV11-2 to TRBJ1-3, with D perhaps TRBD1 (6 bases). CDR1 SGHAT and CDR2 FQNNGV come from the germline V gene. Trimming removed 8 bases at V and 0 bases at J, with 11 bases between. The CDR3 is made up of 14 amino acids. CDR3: CASSQGSSGNTIYF. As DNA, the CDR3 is TGTGCCAGCTCACAGGGATCCTCTGGAAACACCATATATTTT. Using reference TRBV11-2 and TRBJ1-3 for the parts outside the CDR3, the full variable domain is EAGVAQSPRYKIIEKRQSVAFWCNPISGHATLYWYQQILGQGPKLLIQFQNNGVVDDSQLPKDRFSAERLKGVDSTLKIQPAKLEDSAVYLCASSQGSSGNTIYFGEGSWLTVV.

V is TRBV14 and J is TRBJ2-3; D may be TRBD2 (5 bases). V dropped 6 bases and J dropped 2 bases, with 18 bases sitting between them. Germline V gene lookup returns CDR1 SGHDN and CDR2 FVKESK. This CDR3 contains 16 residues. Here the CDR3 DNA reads TGTGCCAGCAGTCTCGGGGTACGACCAATCACAGATACGCAGTATTTT. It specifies CASSLGVRPITDTQYF.